The clone carrying this TCR beta chain was detected a few times. The germline V and J ends were trimmed by 7 bases and 0 bases, with 16 bases remaining between them. The CDR3 sequence is 16 residues long. CDR1 is LNHDA and CDR2 is SQIVND in the germline V gene (reference sequence). The data originate from a study of cytomegalovirus exposure and HLA in healthy donors. The study ran its PCR with 60 Vbeta and 13 Jbeta primers. TCRdb's table, derived via immunoSEQ multiplex PCR, lists solely in-frame clones and lacks some. The table has 120,000 or so clones, 15% seen once. The TCR comes from a woman between 18 and 29 years old in good health and CMV-seronegative. The chain is built from TRBV19 and TRBJ2-1, with D perhaps TRBD2 (5 bases). Sequencing input: PBMCs. The CDR3 DNA is TGTGCCAGTACACCGCTTTCTAGCAGCTCCTACAATGAGCAGTTCTTC. Its protein is CASTPLSSSSYNEQFF.